One and the same sample provided the 8 T cell receptor beta chains below, sequenced in a study of control samples from healthy donors and cancer patients. The data were produced by immunoSEQ multiplex PCR, yet TCRdb's version contains in-frame clones alone and is incomplete. The sample yields some 120,000 clones, over 75% seen once. Sequencing was carried out using blood. The receptors were sampled from a man over 45 in good health.

V usage is TRBV19 and J usage is TRBJ1-1; D might be TRBD1 (6 bases). Germline lookup yields CDR1 LNHDA and CDR2 SQIVND (reference sequence). V lost 5 bases to trimming and J lost 1 base, with 14 bases between them. The CDR3 is 15 residues long. Here the CDR3 reads CASSPLTGTNTEAFF. The CDR3 DNA reads as TGTGCCAGTAGTCCGTTGACAGGAACGAACACTGAAGCTTTCTTT.

This rearrangement joins TRBV7-2 to TRBJ2-5, with D hard to call. Deletions cut 1 base from V and 5 bases from J, with 14 bases between. CDR3 length: 15 amino acids. Germline assignment: CDR1 SGHTA and CDR2 FQGNSA. CDR3 protein: CASSLGGSPKETQYF. CDR3 coding DNA: TGTGCCAGCAGCTTAGGGGGTTCCCCTAAGGAGACCCAGTACTTC.

This clone was counted once. The V call is TRBV18, the J call TRBJ2-2; no reliable D call. V shed 3 bases and J shed 0 bases, with 8 bases lying between them. CDR1 and CDR2 (germline): KGHSH, LQKENI. This CDR3 has 15 amino acids. As DNA, the CDR3 is TGTGCCAGCTCACCGGATAGATCGAACACCGGGGAGCTGTTTTTT. This encodes CASSPDRSNTGELFF. Drawing the rest from reference TRBV18 and TRBJ2-2, the complete variable domain is NAGVMQNPRHLVRRRGQEARLRCSPMKGHSHVYWYRQLPEEGLKFMVYLQKENIIDESGMPKERFSAEFPKEGPSILRIQQVVRGDSAAYFCASSPDRSNTGELFFGEGSRLTVL.

The V and J genes are TRBV27 and TRBJ2-7; 7 nucleotides match TRBD1. CDR1 is MNHEY and CDR2 is SMNVEV in the germline V gene (reference sequence). CDR3 length: 15 amino acids. J was trimmed by 2 bases and V by 1 base; bases with no gene match: 5. The CDR3 nucleotides are TGTGCCAGCAGTTTATACAGGGGACCTACCTACGAGCAGTACTTC. Protein product: CASSLYRGPTYEQYF.

The rearrangement links TRBV12-5 to TRBJ2-7; 7 nucleotides line up with TRBD1. Germline CDR1 and CDR2: LGHNT and FRNRAP. This CDR3 is built from 14 residues. V shed 1 base, J shed 4 bases, and the junction held 4 bases outside the gene matches. The CDR3 spells CASGLAPTGYEQYF. CDR3 nucleotide sequence: TGTGCTAGTGGTTTGGCCCCGACAGGGTACGAGCAGTACTTC.

The count of this clone is one. J is TRBJ1-4 and V is TRBV18, with D tentatively TRBD1 (6 bases). Trimming cost V 2 bases and J 8 bases, with 24 bases left between them. The CDR3 is made up of 18 amino acids. From germline, CDR1 is KGHSH and CDR2 LQKENI. CDR3 residues: CASSPGGAQQGTREKLFF. For the CDR3, the DNA is TGTGCCAGCTCACCAGGGGGGGCTCAGCAGGGAACGAGAGAAAAACTGTTTTTT.

The rearrangement links TRBV4-1 to TRBJ1-2, with D uncertain. Germline lookup yields CDR1 MGHRA and CDR2 YSYEKL. This CDR3 contains 15 residues. The germline V and J ends were trimmed by 3 bases and 1 base, with 12 bases remaining between them. The CDR3: CASSHDRTGNYGYTF. CDR3 in DNA: TGCGCCAGCAGCCATGATAGGACGGGTAACTATGGCTACACCTTC.

The V gene is TRBV20-1, the J gene TRBJ2-7; D call uncertain. Deletions cut 3 bases from V and 0 bases from J, with 3 bases between. CDR3 length equals 11 residues. Germline assignment: CDR1 DFQATT and CDR2 SNEGSKA (reference sequence). The DNA of the CDR3 is TGCAGTGCTAGGTTCTCCTACGAGCAGTACTTC. This translates into CSARFSYEQYF.